This T cell receptor beta chain comes out of a study of blood T cell repertoires in COVID-19. Overall study context: Specimens from acute and convalescent COVID-19 originated in the United States, Italy and Spain. Sample material is recorded as cDNA or gDNA derived from T cells, B-cell-depleted T cells, or PBMCs.

This clone has a count of ten or more. TCRdb's table, derived via immunoSEQ multiplex PCR, lists solely in-frame clones and lacks some. The data hold under 200,000 clones, with roughly four fifths observed a single time. This CDR3 has 13 residues. V dropped 2 bases and J dropped 4 bases, with 11 bases sitting between them. Germline V gene lookup returns CDR1 GTSNPN and CDR2 SVGIG (reference sequence). This chain uses TRBV30 with TRBJ1-2; perhaps TRBD1 as D (5 bases). The specimen sequenced was peripheral blood. This clonotype was obtained from a man aged 70 or older with active or convalescent COVID-19. The CDR3 sequence: CAWSPSGGYGYTF. Written as DNA, the CDR3 is TGTGCCTGGAGTCCCTCCGGGGGCTATGGCTACACCTTC.